The present entry profiles one T cell receptor beta chain with its context. Original data processing: Reference gene primers were amplified, and this amplification served to estimate nucleated cell counts. The data were produced by immunoSEQ multiplex PCR, yet TCRdb's version contains in-frame clones alone and is incomplete. That table furnishes V, J and clone size, whereas the DNA furnished D and trimming. The repertoire holds about 100,000 clones, around four fifths seen once, with 4% to 5.5% in the top ten. The data derive from a study of blood T cell repertoires in COVID-19. The wider study: There were acute and convalescent COVID-19 samples, and they came from the United States, Italy and Spain. PBMCs, B-cell-depleted T cells, or T cells were the source of the cDNA or gDNA that made up the material.

Sequenced sample: peripheral blood. This clonotype originated in a man between 65 and 79 years old with acute or convalescent COVID-19.

CDR3 in amino acids: CASSERGLQPQHF. The CDR3 DNA follows: TGTGCCAGCAGTGAGAGAGGGCTCCAGCCCCAGCATTTT. V usage is TRBV2 and J usage is TRBJ1-5; no firm D call. The CDR3 contains 13 residues. Looked up from germline, CDR1 is SNHLY and CDR2 is FYNNEI. V dropped 3 bases and J dropped 7 bases, with 10 bases sitting between them. Full variable domain (outside the CDR3, taken from reference TRBV2 and TRBJ1-5): EPEVTQTPSHQVTQMGQEVILRCVPISNHLYFYWYRQILGQKVEFLVSFYNNEISEKSEIFDDQFSVERPDGSNFTLKIRSTKLEDSAMYFCASSERGLQPQHFGDGTRLSIL.